The present T cell receptor beta chain was sequenced within a study of cytomegalovirus exposure and HLA in healthy donors. V lost 7 bases and J lost 5; bases outside the gene matches: 10. Germline values: CDR1 SQVTM, CDR2 ANQGSEA. There are 13 residues in the CDR3. Primers included in the PCR were 60 Vbeta and 13 Jbeta primers. Measured with immunoSEQ multiplex PCR; TCRdb has only the in-frame clones, and not every one. The repertoire has around 40,000 clones, around 70% of them found once; the top ten carry around 3.3%. General study points: Sequencing likely generated an artifact that appeared as a cluster of highly shared sequence variants. When analyzed later, a missense DCLRE1C variant was found to be linked to TCR beta V- and J-gene trimming. Productive status was seen about 90% or about 30% of the time for most TCR beta V segments in an earlier analysis.

Remarks on this clone: Its antigen is unidentified.

Sequenced input: PBMCs. This rearrangement joins TRBV29-1 to TRBJ1-1; 7 bases are a match to TRBD1. This TCR was sampled from a woman aged 25 to 39 in good health and CMV-seronegative. The CDR3 sequence: CSAGGLMGTEAFF. CDR3 nucleotide sequence: TGCAGCGCAGGGGGTTTGATGGGGACTGAAGCTTTCTTT.